This TCR beta chain was captured in a study of shared clonotypes between healthy human individuals. CDR1 MGHDK and CDR2 SYGVNS come from the germline V gene. The CDR3 length is 14 residues. The V gene end was trimmed by 8 bases and the J gene end by 8 bases; junction bases not matched to a gene: 9. Naive CD8 populations comprised CD45RO-negative cells positively selected for CCR7, excluding terminally differentiated effector memory CD45RA+ cells. Overall study results and limits: Sample collection involved blood only; tissue repertoires are likely different.

Of note for this clone: The antigen remains unidentified.

Execution of the assay was at deep level. TCRdb's copy holds only in-frame clones and misses some; the assay was immunoSEQ multiplex PCR. The repertoire consists of some 2.1 million clones, with about 95% occurring once and the leading ten covering more than 0.95%. The J gene is TRBJ1-4, the V gene TRBV25-1, with TRBD1 matching over 9 bases. The sequence derives from a man between 18 and 29 years old in good health. The sequenced sample consisted of naive CD8+ T cells sorted from blood. The CDR3 loop reads CASGSGTGSEKLFF. CDR3 DNA sequence: TGTGCCAGCGGGTCCGGGACAGGGTCCGAAAAACTGTTTTTT.